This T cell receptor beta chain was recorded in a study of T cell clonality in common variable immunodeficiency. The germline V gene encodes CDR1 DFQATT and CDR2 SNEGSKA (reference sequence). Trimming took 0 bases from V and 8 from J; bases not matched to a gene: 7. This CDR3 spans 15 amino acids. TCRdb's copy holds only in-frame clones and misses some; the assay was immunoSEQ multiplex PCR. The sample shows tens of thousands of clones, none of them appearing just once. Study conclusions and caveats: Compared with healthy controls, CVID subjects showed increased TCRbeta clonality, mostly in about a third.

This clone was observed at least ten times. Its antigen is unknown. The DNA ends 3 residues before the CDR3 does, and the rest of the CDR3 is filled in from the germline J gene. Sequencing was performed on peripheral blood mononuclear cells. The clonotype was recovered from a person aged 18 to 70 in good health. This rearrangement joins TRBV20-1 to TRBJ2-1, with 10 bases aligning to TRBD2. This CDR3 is CSARDPGLANDEQFF. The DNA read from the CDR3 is TGCAGTGCTAGAGATCCGGGACTAGCGAACGATGAG.